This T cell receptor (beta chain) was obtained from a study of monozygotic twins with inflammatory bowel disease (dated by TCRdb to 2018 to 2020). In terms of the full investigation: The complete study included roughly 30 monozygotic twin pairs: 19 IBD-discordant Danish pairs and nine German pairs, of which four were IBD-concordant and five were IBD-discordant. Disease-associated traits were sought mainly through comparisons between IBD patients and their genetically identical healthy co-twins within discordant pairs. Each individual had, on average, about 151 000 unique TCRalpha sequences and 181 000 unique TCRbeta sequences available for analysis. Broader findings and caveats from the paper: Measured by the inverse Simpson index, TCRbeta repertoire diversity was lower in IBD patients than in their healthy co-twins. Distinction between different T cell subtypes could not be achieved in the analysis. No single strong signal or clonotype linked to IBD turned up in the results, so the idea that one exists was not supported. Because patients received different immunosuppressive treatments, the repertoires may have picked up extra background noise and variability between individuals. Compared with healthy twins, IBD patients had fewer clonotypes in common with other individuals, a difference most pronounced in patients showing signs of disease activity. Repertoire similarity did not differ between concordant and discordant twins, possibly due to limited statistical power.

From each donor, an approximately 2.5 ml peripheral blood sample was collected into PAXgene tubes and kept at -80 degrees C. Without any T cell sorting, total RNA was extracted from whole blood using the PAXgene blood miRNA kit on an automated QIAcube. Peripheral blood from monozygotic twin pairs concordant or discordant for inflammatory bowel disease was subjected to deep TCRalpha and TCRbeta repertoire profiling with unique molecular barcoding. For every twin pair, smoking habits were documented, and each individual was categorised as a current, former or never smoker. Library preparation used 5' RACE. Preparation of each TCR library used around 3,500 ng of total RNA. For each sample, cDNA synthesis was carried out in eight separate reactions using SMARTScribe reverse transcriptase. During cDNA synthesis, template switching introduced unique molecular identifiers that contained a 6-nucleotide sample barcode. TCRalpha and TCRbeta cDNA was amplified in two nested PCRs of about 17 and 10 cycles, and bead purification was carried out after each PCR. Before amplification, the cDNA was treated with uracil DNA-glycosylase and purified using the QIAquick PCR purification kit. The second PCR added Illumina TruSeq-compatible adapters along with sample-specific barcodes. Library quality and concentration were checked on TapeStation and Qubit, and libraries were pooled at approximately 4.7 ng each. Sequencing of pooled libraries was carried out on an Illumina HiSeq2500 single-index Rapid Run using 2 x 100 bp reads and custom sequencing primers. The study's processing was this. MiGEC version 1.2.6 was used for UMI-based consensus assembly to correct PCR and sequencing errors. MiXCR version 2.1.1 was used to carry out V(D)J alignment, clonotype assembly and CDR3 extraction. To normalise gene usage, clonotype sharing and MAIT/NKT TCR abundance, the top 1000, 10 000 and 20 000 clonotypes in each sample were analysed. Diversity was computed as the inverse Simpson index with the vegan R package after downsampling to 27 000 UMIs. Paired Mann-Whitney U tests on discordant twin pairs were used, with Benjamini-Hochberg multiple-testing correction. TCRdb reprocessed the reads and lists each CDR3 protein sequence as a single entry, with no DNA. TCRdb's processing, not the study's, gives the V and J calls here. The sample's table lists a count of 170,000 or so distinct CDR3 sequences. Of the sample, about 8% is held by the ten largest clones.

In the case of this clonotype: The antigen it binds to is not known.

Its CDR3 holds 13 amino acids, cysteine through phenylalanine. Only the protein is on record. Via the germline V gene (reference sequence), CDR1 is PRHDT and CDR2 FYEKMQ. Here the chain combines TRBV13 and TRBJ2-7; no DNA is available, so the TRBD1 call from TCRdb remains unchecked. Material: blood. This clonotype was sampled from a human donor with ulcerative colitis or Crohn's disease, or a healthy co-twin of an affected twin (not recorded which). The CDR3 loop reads CASSLVRANEQYF.